This T cell receptor (beta chain) emerged from a study of cytomegalovirus exposure and HLA in healthy donors. Germline lookup yields CDR1 SNHLY and CDR2 FYNNEI. The length of the CDR3 is 15 residues. The ends lost 2 bases at V and 3 bases at J; junction bases unmatched: 0. In regard to this clone: Its antigen is not identified.

Findings and caveats of the study: First-cohort TCR clusters tended to co-occur in the 90 to 150 validation repertoires, a later analysis found. According to the study, 150 to 200 TCR beta chains were cytomegalovirus-associated.

Repertoires were generated with immunoSEQ multiplex PCR, while TCRdb's copy carries only in-frame clones and drops some. Altogether under 250,000 clones are present, around four fifths being singletons, with the ten largest covering 4.5% to 7%. The V and J genes are TRBV2 and TRBJ2-3; TRBD2 agrees at 12 bases. The source material was PBMCs. The receptor comes from a woman in her late teens or twenties in good health and CMV-seronegative. DNA for the CDR3: TGTGCCAGCAGTGAACTAGCGGGAGGGACAGATACGCAGTATTTT. Encoded protein: CASSELAGGTDTQYF.